This TCR beta chain was recorded in a study of blood T cell repertoires in COVID-19. Study-wide context: The analysed material was cDNA or gDNA that came from T cells, B-cell-depleted T cells, or PBMCs.

CDR3 length equals 17 residues. V shed 4 bases and J 3 bases; nucleotides not matched to a gene: 10. Germline-derived CDR1 and CDR2 are PRHDT and FYEKMQ (reference sequence). The table came from immunoSEQ multiplex PCR; TCRdb's copy has only in-frame clones and leaves some out. The data show approximately 210,000 clones, about nine tenths seen once. Cohort allocation depended upon clinical history that participants reported. This sequence was found in a young man in a cohort exposed to, infected with or recovered from COVID-19 (not recorded which). The source material was PBMCs or T cells enriched from blood (not recorded which). V is TRBV13 and J is TRBJ2-7, with 12 bases fitting TRBD2. This CDR3 is CASSSSGLAGPHYEQYF. The CDR3 DNA follows: TGTGCCAGCAGCTCCTCAGGACTAGCGGGACCACACTACGAGCAGTACTTC. Full variable domain (missing parts from reference TRBV13 and TRBJ2-7): AAGVIQSPRHLIKEKRETATLKCYPIPRHDTVYWYQQGPGQDPQFLISFYEKMQSDKGSIPDRFSAQQFSDYHSELNMSSLELGDSALYFCASSSSGLAGPHYEQYFGPGTRLTVT.